This is a list of T cell receptor beta chains from one sample in a study of shared clonotypes between healthy human individuals. TCRdb keeps only in-frame clones here, not all; method: immunoSEQ multiplex PCR. Counted here are 950,000 to 1,300,000 clones, 60% to 80% occurring once; the ten biggest clones make up around 1.5%. Specimen: memory CD4+ T cells sorted from blood. The receptors come from a young man in good health. CDR3s include the opening cysteine and the closing phenylalanine or tryptophan. Each record gives: CDR3 length, J gene, D gene, clone size, V gene, CDR3 DNA, CDR3 protein. A D gene is named only where the DNA matches it firmly. A row's size may be missing; if present it is once, few, many or a size class.

14	TRBJ1-6	TRBD1	-	TRBV5-1	TGCGCCAGCAGCGGCGGACAGGGAAATTCACCCCTCCACTTT	CASSGGQGNSPLHF
14	TRBJ2-7	-	-	TRBV10-1	TGCGCCAGCAGTGAGAGGCCCGGTTCCTACGAGCAGTACTTC	CASSERPGSYEQYF
15	TRBJ2-2	-	-	TRBV6-5	TGTGCCACCAAGAACCAACTAGCATCGACCGGGGAGCTGTTTTTT	CATKNQLASTGELFF
17	TRBJ2-2	-	-	TRBV7-2	TGTGCCAGCAGCTTAGTGGTCGGCTCCTCGAACACCGGGGAGCTGTTTTTT	CASSLVVGSSNTGELFF
15	TRBJ2-1	TRBD2	-	TRBV13	TGTGCCAGCAAACGACTAGCGGGTGGCTACAATGAGCAGTTCTTC	CASKRLAGGYNEQFF
14	TRBJ2-7	TRBD2	-	TRBV25-1	TGTGCCAGCAGTGATCCTTTGGGGGGGAACGAGCAGTACTTC	CASSDPLGGNEQYF
16	TRBJ2-7	-	-	TRBV5-4	TGTGCCAGCCATTTCATAAACCCGGGCGTCTCCTACGAGCAGTACTTC	CASHFINPGVSYEQYF
13	TRBJ1-2	-	-	TRBV5-4	TGTGCCAGCAGCCCCGACAGATACTATGGCTACACCTTC	CASSPDRYYGYTF
16	TRBJ1-1	TRBD1	-	TRBV25-1	TGTGCCAGCACAAGGGACCGGACAGGAGGGGCCACTGAAGCTTTCTTT	CASTRDRTGGATEAFF
14	TRBJ2-7	-	-	TRBV5-4	TGTGCCAGCAGCCTAGCAGGTCCCCCCTACGAGCAGTACTTC	CASSLAGPPYEQYF
19	TRBJ2-5	-	-	TRBV11-2	TGTGCCAGCAGCGCCGTCAGGCAAACAGGGGACTCTAGGCTTGTGACCCAGTACTTC	CASSAVRQTGDSRLVTQYF
15	TRBJ1-6	-	few	TRBV28	TGTGCCAGCACCAACCTTCTCTCCTATAATTCACCCCTCCACTTT	CASTNLLSYNSPLHF
15	TRBJ2-1	-	-	TRBV15	TGTGCCACCAGCAGAGACAGGGGGGCCTACAATGAGCAGTTCTTC	CATSRDRGAYNEQFF
16	TRBJ1-6	-	many	TRBV10-2	TGCGCCAGCAGTAAAATAAAGGACATTCGGAATTCACCCCTCCACTTT	CASSKIKDIRNSPLHF
15	TRBJ2-7	TRBD2	-	TRBV5-4	TGTGCCAGCAGCTTGGCTAGCGGGAGTCCCTACGAGCAGTACTTC	CASSLASGSPYEQYF
16	TRBJ1-5	-	-	TRBV7-8	TGTGCCAGCAGCTTAGGAGGGTCGGGGGGCAGTCAGCCCCAGCATTTT	CASSLGGSGGSQPQHF
16	TRBJ1-2	TRBD1	few	TRBV10-2	TGCGCCAGCAGTGCCATAGACAGGGGGCTCTCCTATGGCTACACCTTC	CASSAIDRGLSYGYTF
11	TRBJ1-2	-	-	TRBV20-1	TGCAGTGCTAGTGAACCTTATGGCTACACCTTC	CSASEPYGYTF
16	TRBJ2-6	-	-	TRBV7-3	TGTGCCAGCAGCTTAACGGGGAACTCTGGGGCCAACGTCCTGACTTTC	CASSLTGNSGANVLTF
14	TRBJ2-3	-	few	TRBV6-4	TGTGCCAGCAGCCCTCAGGGAAGCACAGATACGCAGTATTTT	CASSPQGSTDTQYF
14	TRBJ1-4	-	-	TRBV30	TGTGCCTGGAGTCCCGGGACCGGGGCTGAAAAACTGTTTTTT	CAWSPGTGAEKLFF
14	TRBJ2-2	TRBD1	-	TRBV2	TGTGCCAGCAGATACAGGGGAGACACCGGGGAGCTGTTTTTT	CASRYRGDTGELFF
13	TRBJ2-3	-	-	TRBV11-2	TGTGCCAGCAGCCAAGGGACTGCGAGGACGCAGTATTTT	CASSQGTARTQYF
15	TRBJ1-1	-	-	TRBV4-3	TGCGCCAGCAGCCCCACAGACAGGTGGGACACTGAAGCTTTCTTT	CASSPTDRWDTEAFF
15	TRBJ2-1	-	-	TRBV7-2	TGTGCCAGCAGCTTAGTGGCCATAAGGACTCGCGAGCAGTTCTTC	CASSLVAIRTREQFF
13	TRBJ1-2	TRBD1	-	TRBV2	TGTGCCAGCAGTGAAGTGAGGACAGGGGGCTACACCTTC	CASSEVRTGGYTF
15	TRBJ1-2	-	few	TRBV18	TGTGCCAGCTCACCCGCCGGGACGTCGCGGGGAGGCTACACCTTC	CASSPAGTSRGGYTF
14	TRBJ2-3	-	-	TRBV5-4	TGTGCCAGCAGCTTGACAGTGAGCACAGATACGCAGTATTTT	CASSLTVSTDTQYF
16	TRBJ2-3	TRBD2	few	TRBV9	TGTGCCAGCAGCGTAGGTTCACTAGCGCCCTCCGATACGCAGTATTTT	CASSVGSLAPSDTQYF
16	TRBJ2-3	TRBD2	-	TRBV7-9	TGTGCCAGCAGCTTAATGACTAGCTCCTCGGGAGATACGCAGTATTTT	CASSLMTSSSGDTQYF
13	TRBJ1-1	-	-	TRBV7-9	TGTGCCAGCAGCTTAGGGACAAACACTGAAGCTTTCTTT	CASSLGTNTEAFF
13	TRBJ2-3	-	-	TRBV5-1	TGCGCCAGCAGCACGGGGGGCTCAGATACGCAGTATTTT	CASSTGGSDTQYF
16	TRBJ2-3	TRBD2	many	TRBV25-1	TGTGCCAGCACTTCCGGGACTAGCGGGAGACTAGATACGCAGTATTTT	CASTSGTSGRLDTQYF
13	TRBJ2-2	-	-	TRBV11-2	TGTGCCAGCAGCGGACGAGGCCCCGGGGAGCTGTTTTTT	CASSGRGPGELFF
14	TRBJ2-5	-	few	TRBV4-3	TGCGCCAGCAGCCAAGGGGGAGGTGGGGAGACCCAGTACTTC	CASSQGGGGETQYF
14	TRBJ2-1	TRBD2	-	TRBV10-3	TGTGCCACCAGTCCGGGACTAGCGGAGAATGAGCAGTTCTTC	CATSPGLAENEQFF
12	TRBJ2-5	-	-	TRBV7-9	TGTGCCAGCAGCCAGGAGGGGGAGACCCAGTACTTC	CASSQEGETQYF
14	TRBJ2-7	TRBD1	-	TRBV11-3	TGTGCCAGCAGCAGACAGGGGGGGGTCGACGAGCAGTACTTC	CASSRQGGVDEQYF
13	TRBJ1-3	-	few	TRBV6-1	TGTGCCAGCGTTATGGGGCTCGGAAACACCATATATTTT	CASVMGLGNTIYF
18	TRBJ2-2	TRBD2	-	TRBV19	TGTGCCACGAGGGGACTAGCGGGAATCGGACGTGCCACCGGGGAGCTGTTTTTT	CATRGLAGIGRATGELFF
18	TRBJ1-6	-	-	TRBV4-3	TGCGCCAGCAGCCAAGAGGCTTTCCCTAGCTCCTATAATTCACCCCTCCACTTT	CASSQEAFPSSYNSPLHF
14	TRBJ2-7	TRBD2	-	TRBV6-1	TGTGCCAGCAGGGCGGGACTAGGCTCCTACGAGCAGTACTTC	CASRAGLGSYEQYF
16	TRBJ2-5	TRBD2	once	TRBV7-8	TGTGCCAGCAGCTTAGCGGGACTAGCGGGAAAAGAGACCCAGTACTTC	CASSLAGLAGKETQYF
19	TRBJ2-5	TRBD2	-	TRBV5-1	TGCGCCAGCAGCTCTCCGGGACTAGCGGGAGTGCTCAGAAGGGAGACCCAGTACTTC	CASSSPGLAGVLRRETQYF
14	TRBJ2-3	-	-	TRBV5-1	TGCGCCAGCAGCCAGGGGTCAGCCCCAGATACGCAGTATTTT	CASSQGSAPDTQYF
13	TRBJ2-3	-	-	TRBV5-1	TGCGCCAGCAGCTTCCAGGCCGCAGATACGCAGTATTTT	CASSFQAADTQYF
13	TRBJ2-1	TRBD1	few	TRBV5-1	TGCGCCAGCAGCTTCCAGGACAGGGGTGAGCAGTTCTTC	CASSFQDRGEQFF
16	TRBJ1-2	-	once	TRBV4-1	TGCGCCAGCAGCCAAGATACAGGGCCCCTTAACTATGGCTACACCTTC	CASSQDTGPLNYGYTF
12	TRBJ2-1	-	-	TRBV19	TGTGCCAGTAGTACCTCCTACAATGAGCAGTTCTTC	CASSTSYNEQFF
15	TRBJ2-7	-	-	TRBV29-1	TGCAGCGTCTCCTCCCTCCGGGGCAATACCTACGAGCAGTACTTC	CSVSSLRGNTYEQYF
12	TRBJ2-2	-	-	TRBV6-5	TGTGCCAGCAGCGAGAACACCGGGGAGCTGTTTTTT	CASSENTGELFF
14	TRBJ2-7	TRBD2	-	TRBV7-2	TGTGCCAGCAGCTTAATGGCGGGAGACCGCGAGCAGTACTTC	CASSLMAGDREQYF
15	TRBJ1-2	-	once	TRBV28	TGTGCCAGCAGCAAAACAACGGACCGTACCTATGGCTACACCTTC	CASSKTTDRTYGYTF
18	TRBJ2-2	TRBD1	-	TRBV6-1	TGTGCCAGCAGTGCGGATTGGGCAGGGGGCGCGTCCACCGGGGAGCTGTTTTTT	CASSADWAGGASTGELFF
13	TRBJ2-7	TRBD1	-	TRBV6-5	TGTGCCAGCAGCCCACAGGGGGCGGGGGAGCAGTACTTC	CASSPQGAGEQYF
14	TRBJ1-3	-	-	TRBV30	TGTGCCTGGAGACAGGGCAGCTCTGGAAACACCATATATTTT	CAWRQGSSGNTIYF
17	TRBJ2-5	TRBD2	-	TRBV7-2	TGTGCCAGCAGCTCCACCCCCGCGGGAGGTTTCCGTGAGACCCAGTACTTC	CASSSTPAGGFRETQYF
16	TRBJ2-3	TRBD1	-	TRBV9	TGTGCCGGACAGGTGGGATCGGACAAAAACACAGATACGCAGTATTTT	CAGQVGSDKNTDTQYF
15	TRBJ1-2	-	-	TRBV18	TGTGCCAGCCGAAGGACAGATTCTTCTAACTATGGCTACACCTTC	CASRRTDSSNYGYTF
16	TRBJ2-5	-	-	TRBV5-4	TGTGCCAGCAGCTTGGTCGGGGGCCGTGGTACAGAGACCCAGTACTTC	CASSLVGGRGTETQYF